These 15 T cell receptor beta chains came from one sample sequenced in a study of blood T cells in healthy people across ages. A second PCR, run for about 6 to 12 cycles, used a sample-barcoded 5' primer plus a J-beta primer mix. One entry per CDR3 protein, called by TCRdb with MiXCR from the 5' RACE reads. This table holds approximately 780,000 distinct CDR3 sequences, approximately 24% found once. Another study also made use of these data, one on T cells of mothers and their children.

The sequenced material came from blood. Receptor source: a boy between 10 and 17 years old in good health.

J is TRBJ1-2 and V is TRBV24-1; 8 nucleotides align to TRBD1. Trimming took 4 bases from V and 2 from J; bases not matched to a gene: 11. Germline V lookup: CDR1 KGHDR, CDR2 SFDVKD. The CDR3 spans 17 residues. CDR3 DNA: TGTGCCACCAGTGACGACGAGGGGACAGGAGGAAACTATGGCTACACCTTC. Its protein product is CATSDDEGTGGNYGYTF.

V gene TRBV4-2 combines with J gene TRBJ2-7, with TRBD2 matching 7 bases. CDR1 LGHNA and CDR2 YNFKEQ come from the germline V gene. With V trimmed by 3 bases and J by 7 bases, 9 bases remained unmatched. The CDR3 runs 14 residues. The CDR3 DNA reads TGTGCCAGCAGCCAGGCGGGGGTCGCGGGGGAGCAGTACTTC. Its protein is CASSQAGVAGEQYF.

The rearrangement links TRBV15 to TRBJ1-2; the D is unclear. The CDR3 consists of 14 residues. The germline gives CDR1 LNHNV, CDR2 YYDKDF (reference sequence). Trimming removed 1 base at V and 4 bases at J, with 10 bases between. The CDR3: CATSRADSGYGYTF. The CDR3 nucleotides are TGTGCCACCAGCAGAGCTGACTCGGGCTATGGCTACACCTTC.

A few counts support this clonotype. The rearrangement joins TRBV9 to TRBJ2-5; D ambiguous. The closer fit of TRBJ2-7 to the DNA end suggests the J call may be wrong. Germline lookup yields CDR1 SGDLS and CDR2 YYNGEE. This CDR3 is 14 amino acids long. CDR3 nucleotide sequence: TGTGCCAGCAGCGTAGGTGACGTACTCTACGAGCAGTACTTC. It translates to CASSVGDVLYEQYF.

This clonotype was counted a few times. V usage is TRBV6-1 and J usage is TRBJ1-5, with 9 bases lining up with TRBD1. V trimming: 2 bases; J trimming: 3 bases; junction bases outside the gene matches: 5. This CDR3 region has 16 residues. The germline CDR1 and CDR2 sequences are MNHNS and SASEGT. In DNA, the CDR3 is TGTGCCAGCAGTGAAAGGACAGGGGCTTACAATCAGCCCCAGCATTTT. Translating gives CASSERTGAYNQPQHF.

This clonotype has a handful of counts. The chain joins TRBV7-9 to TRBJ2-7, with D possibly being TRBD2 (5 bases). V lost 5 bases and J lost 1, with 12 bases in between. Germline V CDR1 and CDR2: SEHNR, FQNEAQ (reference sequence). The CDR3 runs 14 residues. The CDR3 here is CASSPKEASYEQYF. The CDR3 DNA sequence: TGTGCCAGCAGCCCTAAGGAGGCGTCCTACGAGCAGTACTTC.

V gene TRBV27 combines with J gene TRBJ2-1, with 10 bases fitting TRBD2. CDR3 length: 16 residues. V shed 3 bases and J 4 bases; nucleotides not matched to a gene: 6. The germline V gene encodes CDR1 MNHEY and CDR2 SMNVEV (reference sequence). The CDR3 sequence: CASSLALAGIYNEQFF. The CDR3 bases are TGTGCCAGCAGTTTGGCACTAGCGGGGATATACAATGAGCAGTTCTTC.

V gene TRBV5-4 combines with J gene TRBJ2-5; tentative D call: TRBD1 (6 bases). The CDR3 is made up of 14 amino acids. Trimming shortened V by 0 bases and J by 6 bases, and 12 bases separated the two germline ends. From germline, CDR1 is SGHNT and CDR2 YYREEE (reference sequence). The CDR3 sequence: CASSLAGAQKTQYF. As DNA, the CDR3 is TGTGCCAGCAGCTTGGCAGGGGCTCAAAAGACCCAGTACTTC.

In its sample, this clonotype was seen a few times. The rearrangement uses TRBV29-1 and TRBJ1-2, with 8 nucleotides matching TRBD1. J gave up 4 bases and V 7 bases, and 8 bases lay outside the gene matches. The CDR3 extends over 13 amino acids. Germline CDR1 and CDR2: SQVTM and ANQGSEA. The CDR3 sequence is CSATTGAAYGYTF. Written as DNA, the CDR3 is TGCAGCGCGACGACAGGGGCGGCCTATGGCTACACCTTC.

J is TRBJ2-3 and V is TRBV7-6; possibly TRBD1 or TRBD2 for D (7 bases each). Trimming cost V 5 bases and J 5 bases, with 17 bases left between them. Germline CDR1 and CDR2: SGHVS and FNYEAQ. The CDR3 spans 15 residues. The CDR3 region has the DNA TGTGCCAGCAGCGCCCGGGGCAGGGGGGGAGATACGCAGTATTTT. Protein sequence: CASSARGRGGDTQYF. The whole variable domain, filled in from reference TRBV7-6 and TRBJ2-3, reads GAGVSQSPRYKVTKRGQDVALRCDPISGHVSLYWYRQALGQGPEFLTYFNYEAQQDKSGLPNDRFSAERPEGSISTLTIQRTEQRDSAMYRCASSARGRGGDTQYFGPGTRLTVL.

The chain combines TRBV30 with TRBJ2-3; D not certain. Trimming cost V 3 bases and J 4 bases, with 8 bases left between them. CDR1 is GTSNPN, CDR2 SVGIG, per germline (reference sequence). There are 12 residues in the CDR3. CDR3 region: CAWSSSADTQYF. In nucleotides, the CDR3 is TGTGCCTGGAGCTCCTCGGCAGATACGCAGTATTTT.

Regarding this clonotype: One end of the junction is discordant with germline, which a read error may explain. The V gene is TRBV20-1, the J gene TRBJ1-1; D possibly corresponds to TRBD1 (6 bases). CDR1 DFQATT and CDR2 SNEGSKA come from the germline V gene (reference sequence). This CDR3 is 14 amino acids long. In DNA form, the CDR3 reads TGCAGTGCTAGGGGGGCCCTAATGAACACTGAAGCCTTCTTT. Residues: CSARGALMNTEAFF.

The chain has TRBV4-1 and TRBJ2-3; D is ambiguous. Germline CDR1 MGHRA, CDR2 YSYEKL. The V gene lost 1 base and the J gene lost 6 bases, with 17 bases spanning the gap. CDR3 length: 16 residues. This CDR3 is CASSQGLALTLDTQYF. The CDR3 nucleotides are TGCGCCAGCAGCCAAGGGCTTGCATTGACCTTGGATACGCAGTATTTT.

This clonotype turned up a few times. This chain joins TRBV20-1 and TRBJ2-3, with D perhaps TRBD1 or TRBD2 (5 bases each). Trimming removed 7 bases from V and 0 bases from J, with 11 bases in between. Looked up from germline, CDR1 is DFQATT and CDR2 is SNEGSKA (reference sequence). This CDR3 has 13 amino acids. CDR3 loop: CSVDGASTDTQYF. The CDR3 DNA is TGCAGTGTGGACGGGGCGAGCACAGATACGCAGTATTTT.

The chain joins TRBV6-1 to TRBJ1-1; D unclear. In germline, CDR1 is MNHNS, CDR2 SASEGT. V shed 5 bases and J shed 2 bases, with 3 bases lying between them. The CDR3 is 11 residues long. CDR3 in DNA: TGTGCCAGCAGTCACAACACTGAAGCTTTCTTT. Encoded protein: CASSHNTEAFF.